This T cell receptor (beta chain) was identified during a study of cytomegalovirus exposure and HLA in healthy donors. In the study overall: An earlier analysis identified approximately 110 million unique TCR beta sequences in some 180 million T cells.

On this clone itself: Its antigen remains unidentified.

The germline V gene encodes CDR1 SEHNR and CDR2 FQNEAQ (reference sequence). The CDR3 has 13 amino acids. The ends were cut back, 2 bases at V and 5 bases at J, with 9 bases in the middle. Notes on the study in general: An Asian-associated ancestry cluster reportedly showed fewer N-insertions than the approximately 600-donor mean in a later analysis.

The PCR was carried out with 60 Vbeta primers and 13 Jbeta primers. Original analysis: Among the unique TCR beta chains that a later analysis counted, about 79 million in all, roughly 11 million were shared. This table comes from immunoSEQ multiplex PCR, and its TCRdb copy is limited to in-frame clones, with some not included. V, J and clone size derive from that table, while D and trimming were established from the DNA sequence. The repertoire includes 150,000 to 200,000 clones, nearly 80% of them detected once, and less than 8% sits in the top ten. Sequencing was carried out using PBMCs. The sequence was collected from a man aged 35-49 years in good health and CMV-seropositive. The chain joins TRBV7-9 to TRBJ2-5; D perhaps matches TRBD1 (5 bases). The CDR3 nucleotides are TGTGCCAGCAGCTTAACCCCAGGGGAGACCCAGTACTTC. The encoded protein is CASSLTPGETQYF.